This T cell receptor beta chain derives from a study of Tregs in tolerant kidney transplant recipients. Study overall: Mixed chimerism was transient after nonmyeloablative marrow transplants from related graft donors. Study-level results: Nucleotide sequences could not be compared across some patients' samples due to primer changes. Antigen-driven expansion was suggested because donor-specific Tregs expanded more than all Tregs in tolerant patients.

In this sample, this clone turned up a few times. The target antigen is unknown. The data were produced by immunoSEQ multiplex PCR, yet TCRdb's version contains in-frame clones alone and is incomplete. The sample lists more than 60,000 clones; approximately 85% were seen once. This specimen consisted of Tregs from blood, obtained before the transplant. This clonotype was obtained from a human donor who received a combined kidney and bone marrow transplant.

The CDR3 loop is CASSPGQPNQPQHF. The CDR3 region has the DNA TGTGCCAGCTCACCGGGACAGCCCAATCAGCCCCAGCATTTT. The chain recombines TRBV18 with TRBJ1-5, with TRBD1 identical over 7 bases. The CDR3 is 14 residues long. Germline loops: CDR1 KGHSH, CDR2 LQKENI. V gave up 3 bases and J gave up 3 bases; unmatched junction bases: 2. The variable domain in full, completed from reference TRBV18 and TRBJ1-5, reads NAGVMQNPRHLVRRRGQEARLRCSPMKGHSHVYWYRQLPEEGLKFMVYLQKENIIDESGMPKERFSAEFPKEGPSILRIQQVVRGDSAAYFCASSPGQPNQPQHFGDGTRLSIL.